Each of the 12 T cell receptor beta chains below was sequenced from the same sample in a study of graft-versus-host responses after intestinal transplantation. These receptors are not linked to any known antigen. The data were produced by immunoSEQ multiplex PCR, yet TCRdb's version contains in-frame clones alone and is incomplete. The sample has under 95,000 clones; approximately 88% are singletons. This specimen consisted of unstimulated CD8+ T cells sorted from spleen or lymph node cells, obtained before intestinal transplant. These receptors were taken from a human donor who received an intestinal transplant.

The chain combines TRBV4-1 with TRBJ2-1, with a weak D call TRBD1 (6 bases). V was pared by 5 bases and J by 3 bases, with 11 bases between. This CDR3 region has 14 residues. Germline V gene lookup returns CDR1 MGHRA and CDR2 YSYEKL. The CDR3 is CASSADSGYNEQFF. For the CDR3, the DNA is TGCGCCAGCAGCGCGGACAGTGGCTACAATGAGCAGTTCTTC.

The CDR3 nucleotides are TGTGCCAGCAGCGGGACAGGGACGAGCTACGAGCAGTACTTC. This gives the protein CASSGTGTSYEQYF. This chain links TRBV9 with TRBJ2-7; 8 nucleotides match TRBD1. Germline loops: CDR1 SGDLS, CDR2 YYNGEE. This CDR3 spans 14 amino acids. Losses at the gene ends were 3 bases for V and 3 bases for J; bases not matched to a gene: 5.

CDR3 bases: TGTGCCAGCAGCTTAGACAGGGGGCGCGATGGCTACACCTTC. Protein sequence: CASSLDRGRDGYTF. V is TRBV7-9 and J is TRBJ1-2, with 9 bases that match TRBD1. The CDR3 has 14 amino acids. J gave up 6 bases and V 1 base, and 3 bases lay outside the gene matches. The germline V gene has CDR1 SEHNR and CDR2 FQNEAQ (reference sequence).

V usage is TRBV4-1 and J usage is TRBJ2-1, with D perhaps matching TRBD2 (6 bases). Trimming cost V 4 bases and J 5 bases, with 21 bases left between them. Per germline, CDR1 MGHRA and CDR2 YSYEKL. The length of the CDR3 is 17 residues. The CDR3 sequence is CASSLLHGAGRNNEQFF. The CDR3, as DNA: TGCGCCAGCAGCCTACTACACGGGGCGGGGAGGAACAATGAGCAGTTCTTC.

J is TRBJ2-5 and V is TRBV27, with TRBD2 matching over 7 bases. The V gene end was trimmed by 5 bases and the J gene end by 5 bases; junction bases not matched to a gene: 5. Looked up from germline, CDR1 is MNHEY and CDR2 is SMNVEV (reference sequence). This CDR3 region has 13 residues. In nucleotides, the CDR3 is TGTGCCAGCAGTCTCAACGGGGGGGAGACCCAGTACTTC. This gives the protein CASSLNGGETQYF.

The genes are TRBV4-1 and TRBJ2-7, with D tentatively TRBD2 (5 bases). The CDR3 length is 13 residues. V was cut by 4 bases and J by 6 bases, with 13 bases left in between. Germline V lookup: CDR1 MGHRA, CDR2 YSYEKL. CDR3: CASSLGKGSEQYF. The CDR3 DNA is TGCGCCAGCAGCCTGGGGAAAGGGAGCGAGCAGTACTTC.

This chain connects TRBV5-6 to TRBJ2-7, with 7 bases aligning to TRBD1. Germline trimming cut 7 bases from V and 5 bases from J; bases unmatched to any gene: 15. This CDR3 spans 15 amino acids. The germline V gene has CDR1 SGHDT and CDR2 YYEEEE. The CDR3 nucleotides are TGTGCCAGCTATATAACAGGGGCATCTTGGGACGAGCAGTACTTC. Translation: CASYITGASWDEQYF.

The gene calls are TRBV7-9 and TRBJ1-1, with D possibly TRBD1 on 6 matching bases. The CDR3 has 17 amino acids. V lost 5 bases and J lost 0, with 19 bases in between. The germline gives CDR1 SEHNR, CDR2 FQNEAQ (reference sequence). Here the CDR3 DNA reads TGTGCCAGCAGCCCACAGGGTCCCAGACCCTTGAACACTGAAGCTTTCTTT. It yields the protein CASSPQGPRPLNTEAFF.

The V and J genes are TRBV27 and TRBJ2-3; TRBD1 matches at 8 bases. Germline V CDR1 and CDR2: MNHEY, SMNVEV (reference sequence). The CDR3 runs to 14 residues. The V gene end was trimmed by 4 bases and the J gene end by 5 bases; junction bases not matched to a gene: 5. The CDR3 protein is CASSSQGAGDTQYF. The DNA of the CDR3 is TGTGCCAGCAGTTCCCAGGGGGCCGGAGATACGCAGTATTTT.

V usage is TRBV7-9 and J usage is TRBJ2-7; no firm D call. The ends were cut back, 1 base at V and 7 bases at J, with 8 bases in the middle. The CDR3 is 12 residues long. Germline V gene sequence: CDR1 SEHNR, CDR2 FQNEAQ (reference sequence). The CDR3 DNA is TGTGCCAGCAGCTTAGGCGTTGGTGAGCAGTACTTC. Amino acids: CASSLGVGEQYF.

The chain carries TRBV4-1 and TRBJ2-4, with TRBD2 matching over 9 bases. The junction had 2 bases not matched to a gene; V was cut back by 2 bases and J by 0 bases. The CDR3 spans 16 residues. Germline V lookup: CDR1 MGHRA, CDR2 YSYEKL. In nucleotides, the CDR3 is TGCGCCAGCAGCCAACTAGCGGGGCTAGCCAAAAACATTCAGTACTTC. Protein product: CASSQLAGLAKNIQYF.

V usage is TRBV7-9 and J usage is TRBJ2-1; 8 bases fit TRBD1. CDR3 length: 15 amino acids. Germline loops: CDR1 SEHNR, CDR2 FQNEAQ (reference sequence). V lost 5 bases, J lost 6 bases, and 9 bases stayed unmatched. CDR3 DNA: TGTGCCAGCAGCCCACGGACAGGGCCGGGCAATGAGCAGTTCTTC. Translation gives CASSPRTGPGNEQFF.